Below, one T cell receptor (beta chain) is given with its context. Its cognate antigen has yet to be identified. No base quality information exists; no much larger clone differs at one position. The data were taken from a study of T cell repertoires in cytomegalovirus infection (dated by TCRdb to about 2019). For the wider study: Peptide stimulations targeted recently identified HLA-C-restricted CMV epitopes, whose presentation resists viral immunomodulation, together with well-studied HLA-B-restricted epitopes. Donor HLA type was relevant to the analysis, because carriage of CMV infection together with the matching HLA type was indicated by public TCR beta signatures. Study-wide findings and limitations: In both this cohort and an independent cohort of 350 or so donors, the cumulative frequency of public TCR beta family members distinguished carriers of CMV infection plus the relevant HLA type. The ex vivo response was dominated by HLA-C-restricted CMV-specific TCR beta clonotypes, which also provided the single most frequent clonotype in two of eight donors.

The listed sequencing device is Illumina HiSeq 1500. TCRdb reran the public reads through fastp at Q25 and MiXCR, keeping productive beta chains. Every CDR3 protein is listed once, alongside the most common genes and DNA of its rows. Present in this sample are 140,000 to 150,000 distinct CDR3 sequences, around 32% of which were seen just once. The ten largest account for around 50% of the sample. This specimen's treatment or condition label, per the study, means: in vitro stimulation with specific CMV peptide epitopes to enrich CMV-specific T cells. The sequence was obtained from a human donor in good health (CMV status not recorded). Some clones in this sample may be carry-over from other donors' samples. Source: CD8+ T cells from cultured PBMCs, taken from culture after CMV antigen stimulation.

CDR3 loop: CASSLITAAGEQFF. The DNA is as follows: TGTGCCAGCAGTCTGATAACAGCGGCTGGTGAGCAGTTCTTC. The V gene is TRBV27 and the J gene is TRBJ2-1; a tentative D match to TRBD2 spans 5 bases. The CDR3 measures 14 amino acids from cysteine to phenylalanine. The only DNA kept is the CDR3, 42 bases in frame from the first base. The germline V gene (reference sequence) supplies CDR1 MNHEY and CDR2 SMNVEV. V loses 5 bases of germline sequence and J loses 9 bases, and the interval between the two ends is 17 bases.